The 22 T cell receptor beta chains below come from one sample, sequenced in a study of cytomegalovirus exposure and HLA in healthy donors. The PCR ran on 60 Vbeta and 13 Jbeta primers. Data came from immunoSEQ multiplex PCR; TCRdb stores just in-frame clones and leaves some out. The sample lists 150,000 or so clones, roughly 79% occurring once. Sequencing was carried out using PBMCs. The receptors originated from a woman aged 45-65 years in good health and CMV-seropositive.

The CDR3 loop is CASSQDQYTGELFF. The CDR3 DNA reads TGCGCCAGCAGCCAAGATCAGTACACCGGGGAGCTGTTTTTT. This chain links TRBV4-1 with TRBJ2-2, with D unclear. In germline, CDR1 is MGHRA, CDR2 YSYEKL. CDR3 length: 14 residues. With 0 bases removed from V and 3 bases from J, the gap between germline ends came to 5 bases.

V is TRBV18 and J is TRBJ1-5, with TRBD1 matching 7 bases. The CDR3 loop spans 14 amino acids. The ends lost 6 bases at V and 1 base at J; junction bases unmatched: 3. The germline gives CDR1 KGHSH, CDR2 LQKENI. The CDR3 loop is CASSGGQSNQPQHF. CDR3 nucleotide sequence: TGTGCCAGCTCGGGGGGACAGAGCAATCAGCCCCAGCATTTT.

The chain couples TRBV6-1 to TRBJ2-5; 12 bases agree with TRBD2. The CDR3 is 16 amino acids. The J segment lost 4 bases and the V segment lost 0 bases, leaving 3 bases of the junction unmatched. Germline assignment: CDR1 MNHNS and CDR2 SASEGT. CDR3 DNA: TGTGCCAGCAGTGAAGCGAGACTAGCGGGAGTAGAGACCCAGTACTTC. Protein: CASSEARLAGVETQYF.

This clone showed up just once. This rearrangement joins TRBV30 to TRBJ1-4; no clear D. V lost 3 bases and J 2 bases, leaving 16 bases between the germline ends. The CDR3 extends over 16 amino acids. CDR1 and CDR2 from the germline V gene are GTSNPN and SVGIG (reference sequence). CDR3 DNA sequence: TGTGCCTGGAGGGAAACGTCAGGAAAGACTAATGAAAAACTGTTTTTT. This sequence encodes CAWRETSGKTNEKLFF.

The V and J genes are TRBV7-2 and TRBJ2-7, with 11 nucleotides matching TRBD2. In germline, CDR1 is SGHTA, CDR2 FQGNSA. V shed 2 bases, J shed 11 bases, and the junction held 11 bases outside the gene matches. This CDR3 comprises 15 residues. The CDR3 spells CASSLQVSGGAFEYF. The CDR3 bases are TGTGCCAGCAGCTTACAAGTTAGCGGGGGGGCCTTTGAGTACTTC. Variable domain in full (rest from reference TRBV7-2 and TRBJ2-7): GAGVSQSPSNKVTEKGKDVELRCDPISGHTALYWYRQSLGQGLEFLIYFQGNSAPDKSGLPSDRFSAERTGGSVSTLTIQRTQQEDSAVYLCASSLQVSGGAFEYFGPGTRLTVT.

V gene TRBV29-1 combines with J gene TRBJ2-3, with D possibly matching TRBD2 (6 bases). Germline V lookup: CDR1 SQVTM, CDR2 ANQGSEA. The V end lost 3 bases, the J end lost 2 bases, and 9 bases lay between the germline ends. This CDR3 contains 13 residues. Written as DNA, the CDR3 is TGCAGCGTTGACTGGACTAACACAGATACGCAGTATTTT. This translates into CSVDWTNTDTQYF.

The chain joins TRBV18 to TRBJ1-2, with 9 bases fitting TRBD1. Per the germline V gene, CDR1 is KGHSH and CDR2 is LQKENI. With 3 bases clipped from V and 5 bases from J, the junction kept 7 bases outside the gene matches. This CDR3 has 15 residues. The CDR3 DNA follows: TGTGCCAGCTCACCTCTTCAAGGACAGGGGTATGGCTACACCTTC. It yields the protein CASSPLQGQGYGYTF.

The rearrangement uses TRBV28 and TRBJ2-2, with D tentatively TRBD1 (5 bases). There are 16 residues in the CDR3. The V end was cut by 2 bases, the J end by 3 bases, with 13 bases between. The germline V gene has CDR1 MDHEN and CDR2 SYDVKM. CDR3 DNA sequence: TGTGCCAGCAGTTTAATGGCAGGGCTGGACACCGGGGAGCTGTTTTTT. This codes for CASSLMAGLDTGELFF.

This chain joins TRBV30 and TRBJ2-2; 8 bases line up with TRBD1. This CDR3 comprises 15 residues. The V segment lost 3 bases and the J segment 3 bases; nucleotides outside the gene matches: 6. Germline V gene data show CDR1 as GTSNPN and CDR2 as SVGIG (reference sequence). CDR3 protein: CAWRQGADYTGELFF. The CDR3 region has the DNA TGTGCCTGGAGGCAGGGGGCGGACTACACCGGGGAGCTGTTTTTT.

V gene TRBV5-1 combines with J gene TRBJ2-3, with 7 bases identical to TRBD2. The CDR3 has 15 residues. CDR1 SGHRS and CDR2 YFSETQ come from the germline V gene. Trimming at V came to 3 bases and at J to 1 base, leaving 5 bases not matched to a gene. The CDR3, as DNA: TGCGCCAGCAGCTCAACTAGCGAGGGCACAGATACGCAGTATTTT. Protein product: CASSSTSEGTDTQYF.

CDR3 residues: CASSLDRNEAFF. DNA for the CDR3: TGCGCCAGCAGCTTGGACAGGAATGAAGCTTTCTTT. The rearrangement joins TRBV5-1 to TRBJ1-1; D is perhaps TRBD1 (5 bases). Germline lookup yields CDR1 SGHRS and CDR2 YFSETQ. This CDR3 is 12 amino acids long. With 0 bases removed from V and 7 bases from J, the gap between germline ends came to 7 bases.

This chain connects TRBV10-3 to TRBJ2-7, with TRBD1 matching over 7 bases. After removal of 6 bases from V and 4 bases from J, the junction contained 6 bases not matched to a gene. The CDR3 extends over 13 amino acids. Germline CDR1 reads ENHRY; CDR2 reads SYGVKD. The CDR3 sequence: CAIRETGLYEQYF. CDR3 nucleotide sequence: TGTGCCATCAGGGAGACAGGGTTGTACGAGCAGTACTTC.

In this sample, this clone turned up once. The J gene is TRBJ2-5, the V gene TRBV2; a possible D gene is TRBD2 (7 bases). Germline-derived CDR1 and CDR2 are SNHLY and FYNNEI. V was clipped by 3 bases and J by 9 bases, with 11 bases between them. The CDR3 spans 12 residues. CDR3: CASSERGGAQYF. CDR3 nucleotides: TGTGCCAGCAGTGAGAGAGGGGGGGCCCAGTACTTC.

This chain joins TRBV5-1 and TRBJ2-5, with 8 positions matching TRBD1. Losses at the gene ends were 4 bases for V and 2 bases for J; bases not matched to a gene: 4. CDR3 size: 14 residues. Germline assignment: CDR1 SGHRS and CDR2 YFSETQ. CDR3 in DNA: TGCGCCAGCAGCGTCCAGGGGGCTCAAGAGACCCAGTACTTC. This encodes CASSVQGAQETQYF.

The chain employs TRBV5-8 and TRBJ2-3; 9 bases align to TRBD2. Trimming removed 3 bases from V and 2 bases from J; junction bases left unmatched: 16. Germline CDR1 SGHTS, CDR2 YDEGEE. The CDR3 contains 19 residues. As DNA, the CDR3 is TGTGCCAGCAGCTCGGCTAGCGGGGCCGGGTTTGGACCCACAGATACGCAGTATTTT. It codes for CASSSASGAGFGPTDTQYF.

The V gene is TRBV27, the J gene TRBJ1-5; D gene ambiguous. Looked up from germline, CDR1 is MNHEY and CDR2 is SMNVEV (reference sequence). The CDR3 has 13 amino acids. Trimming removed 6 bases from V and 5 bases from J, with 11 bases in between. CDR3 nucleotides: TGTGCCAGCAGCTTCGGAGGTCATCAGCCCCAGCATTTT. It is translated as CASSFGGHQPQHF.

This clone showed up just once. The CDR3 DNA sequence: TGTGCCAGCAGCCAAGATATGGGACACCAGCATTTT. This encodes CASSQDMGHQHF. This sequence joins TRBV4-2 and TRBJ1-5, with D perhaps TRBD1 (6 bases). The CDR3 is 12 residues long. The germline V gene has CDR1 LGHNA and CDR2 YNFKEQ. V lost 0 bases and J lost 12, with 9 bases in between.

The CDR3 loop is CASSLGDGRGQPQHF. The DNA for the CDR3 is TGTGCCAGCAGCTTAGGGGACGGGAGAGGTCAGCCCCAGCATTTT. The chain is built from TRBV7-9 and TRBJ1-5; D is possibly TRBD1 (5 bases). Per the germline V gene, CDR1 is SEHNR and CDR2 is FQNEAQ (reference sequence). The CDR3 is 15 amino acids. V shed 1 base and J shed 6 bases, with 13 bases lying between them.

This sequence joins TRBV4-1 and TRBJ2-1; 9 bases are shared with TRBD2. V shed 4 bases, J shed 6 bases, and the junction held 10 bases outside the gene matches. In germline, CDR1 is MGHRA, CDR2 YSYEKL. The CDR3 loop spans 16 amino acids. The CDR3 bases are TGCGCCAGCAGCCCCCGGACTAGCGCGGGGGGCAATGAGCAGTTCTTC. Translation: CASSPRTSAGGNEQFF.

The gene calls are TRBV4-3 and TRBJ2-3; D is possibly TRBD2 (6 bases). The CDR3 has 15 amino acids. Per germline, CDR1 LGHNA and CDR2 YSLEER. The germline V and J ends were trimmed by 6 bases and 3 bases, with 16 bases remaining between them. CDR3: CASRGGYLGTDTQYF. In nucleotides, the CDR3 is TGCGCCAGCAGGGGAGGTTATCTCGGGACAGATACGCAGTATTTT.

This CDR3 reads CASSLLAGESTDTQYF. In DNA form, the CDR3 reads TGTGCCAGCAGCCTCCTAGCGGGAGAATCCACAGATACGCAGTATTTT. This chain joins TRBV13 and TRBJ2-3; 10 bases align to TRBD2. This CDR3 contains 16 residues. CDR1 and CDR2 (germline): PRHDT, FYEKMQ (reference sequence). Trimming cost V 5 bases and J 2 bases; bases outside gene matches: 7.

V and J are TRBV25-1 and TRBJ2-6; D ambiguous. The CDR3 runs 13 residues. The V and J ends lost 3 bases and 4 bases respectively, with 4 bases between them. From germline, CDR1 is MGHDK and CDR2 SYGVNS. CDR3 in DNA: TGTGCCAGCAGTGACTCCGGGGCCAACGTCCTGACTTTC. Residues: CASSDSGANVLTF.